This T cell receptor beta chain was sequenced during a study of regulatory T cells in long-lasting Graves disease. Specified time point: newly diagnosed GD, antithyroid drugs for less than 3 months. There was RNA extracted from PBMCs, and the TCR library was made from it. V lost 3 bases, J lost 3 bases, and 14 bases lay in between. This CDR3 is 14 amino acids long. The germline gives CDR1 DFQATT, CDR2 SNEGSKA (reference sequence). This clonotype was detected many times. No antigen is known for it. General observations from the study: Those with persistent Graves' had less TCR diversity than newly diagnosed patients.

According to the study, TCR beta libraries were built with iRepertoire HTBI primers and CDR3-region Arm-PCR. MiXCR, applied by TCRdb to the multiplex PCR reads, yields one record per CDR3 protein. In the table there are about 530,000 distinct CDR3 sequences, around 16% of which are singletons. These data also formed part of another study, on T cells in Graves' hyperthyroidism and ophthalmopathy.

The sample consisted of peripheral blood mononuclear cells (PBMCs), taken at new diagnosis, from a patient treated with antithyroid drugs. The chain is built from TRBV20-1 and TRBJ1-1; possible D gene TRBD1, 6 bases. The sequence derives from a woman aged 35-65 years with Graves disease. The CDR3 bases are TGCAGTGCTAGTACAGGGTCTGGGCACACTGAAGCTTTCTTT. Amino acid sequence: CSASTGSGHTEAFF.